This note documents a single T cell receptor beta chain sequence. Its antigen is still unknown. CDR3 length equals 15 residues. Germline trimming cut 4 bases from V and 7 bases from J; bases unmatched to any gene: 6. Germline V CDR1 and CDR2: SGHNT, YYREEE (reference sequence). Described treatment: treatment-naive control, cytoreductive nephrectomy. Treatment-naive patients without radiation supplied the control tumors at nephrectomy. The patient's renal cell carcinoma had clear cell pathology. The repertoire was sequenced with immunoSEQ multiplex PCR; TCRdb's copy has only in-frame clones and lacks some. The repertoire includes approximately 8,400 clones, less than 80% of them detected once, and approximately 20% sits in the top ten. This entry comes from a study of radiation and T cells in renal cell carcinoma. Study-wide results and caveats: Tumor samples were small regions of 0.9 to 1 g. Compared with controls, irradiated tumors had more, larger dominant CDR3 motifs.

The receptor was derived from a man in his sixties with renal cell carcinoma. This rearrangement joins TRBV5-4 to TRBJ2-1, with 12 bases that match TRBD2. Sample: tumor tissue, taken from a patient whose treatment was nephrectomy without radiotherapy. The chain's CDR3 is CASSASGRGSNEQFF. CDR3 nucleotide sequence: TGTGCCAGCAGCGCTAGCGGGAGGGGGTCTAATGAGCAGTTCTTC.